The 4 T cell receptor beta chains reported below all come from one sample, sequenced in a study of spatial heterogeneity in lung cancer. Time point of the sample: blood at routine non-recurrence follow-up after resection. In each case, whole RNA from tumor, nontumor lung or frozen PBMC was sequenced unsorted. TCRdb called the 5' RACE reads again in MiXCR, with one record for every CDR3 protein. The sample consists of 25,000 to 30,000 distinct CDR3 sequences, about 5.6% of them appearing once. The material sequenced was PBMCs, taken at follow-up. Every receptor here comes from a male donor with early-stage non-small cell lung cancer.

The chain combines TRBV6-6 with TRBJ2-2; D uncertain. Germline V gene lookup returns CDR1 MNHNY and CDR2 SVGAGI (reference sequence). Trimming stripped 8 bases from V and 5 bases from J, with 12 bases between. The CDR3 loop spans 13 amino acids. Written as DNA, the CDR3 is TGTGCCAGCGGTGGATCCGGGACCGGGGAGCTGTTTTTT. Amino acid sequence: CASGGSGTGELFF.

This clonotype was detected a few times. The chain carries TRBV20-1 and TRBJ2-3; the D is unclear. Looked up from germline, CDR1 is DFQATT and CDR2 is SNEGSKA (reference sequence). V shed 4 bases and J shed 2 bases, with 1 base lying between them. This CDR3 has 10 amino acids. CDR3 nucleotide sequence: TGCAGTGCTATCACAGATACGCAGTATTTT. Translating gives CSAITDTQYF.

This chain joins TRBV7-9 and TRBJ1-1; D unresolved. CDR3 length: 14 residues. The ends were cut back, 1 base at V and 1 base at J, with 7 bases in the middle. The V gene's germline CDR1 is SEHNR and CDR2 FQNEAQ (reference sequence). The CDR3 region has the DNA TGTGCCAGCAGCTTAGAGGTCAGGAACACTGAAGCTTTCTTT. It yields the protein CASSLEVRNTEAFF.

This clonotype was recorded a few times. The J gene is TRBJ1-5, the V gene TRBV12-3 or TRBV12-4; perhaps TRBD1 as D (6 bases). The CDR3 has 16 amino acids. Deletions cut 4 bases from V and 0 bases from J, with 13 bases between. The CDR3 here is CASSSSGQYSNQPQHF. CDR3 bases: TGTGCCAGCAGTTCCTCGGGACAATATAGCAATCAGCCCCAGCATTTT.